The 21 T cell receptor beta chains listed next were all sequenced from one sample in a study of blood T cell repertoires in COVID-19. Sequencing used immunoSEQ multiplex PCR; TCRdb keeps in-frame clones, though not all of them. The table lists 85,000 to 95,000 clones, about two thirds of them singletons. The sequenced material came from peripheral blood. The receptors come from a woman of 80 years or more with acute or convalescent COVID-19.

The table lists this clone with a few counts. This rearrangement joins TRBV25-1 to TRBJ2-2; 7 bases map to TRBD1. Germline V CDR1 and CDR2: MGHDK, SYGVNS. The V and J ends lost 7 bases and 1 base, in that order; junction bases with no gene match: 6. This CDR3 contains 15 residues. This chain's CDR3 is CASTRGQLNTGELFF. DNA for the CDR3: TGTGCCAGCACTAGGGGACAGTTGAACACCGGGGAGCTGTTTTTT.

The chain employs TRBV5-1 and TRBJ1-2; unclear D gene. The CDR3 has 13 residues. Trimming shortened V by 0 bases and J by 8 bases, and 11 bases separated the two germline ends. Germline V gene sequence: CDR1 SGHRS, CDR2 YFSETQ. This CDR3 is CASSLGSDGGYTF. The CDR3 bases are TGCGCCAGCAGCTTGGGGAGCGACGGGGGCTACACCTTC.

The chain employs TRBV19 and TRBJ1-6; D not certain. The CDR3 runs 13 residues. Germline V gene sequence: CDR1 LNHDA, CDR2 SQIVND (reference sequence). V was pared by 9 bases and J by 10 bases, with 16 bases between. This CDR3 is CASSHLYGSPLHF. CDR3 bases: TGTGCCAGCAGTCATCTCTACGGGTCACCCCTCCACTTT.

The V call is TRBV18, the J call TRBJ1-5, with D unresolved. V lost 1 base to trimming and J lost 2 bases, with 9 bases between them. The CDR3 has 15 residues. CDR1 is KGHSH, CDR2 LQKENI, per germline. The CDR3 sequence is CASSPLGQGNQPQHF. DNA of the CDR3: TGTGCCAGCTCACCACTAGGCCAGGGCAATCAGCCCCAGCATTTT.

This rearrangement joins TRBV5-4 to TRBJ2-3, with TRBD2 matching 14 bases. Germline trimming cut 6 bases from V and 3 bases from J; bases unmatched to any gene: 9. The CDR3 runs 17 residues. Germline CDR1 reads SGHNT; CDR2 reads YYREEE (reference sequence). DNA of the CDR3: TGTGCCAGCACCCGACTAGCGGGGGGGCGGGGGACAGATACGCAGTATTTT. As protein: CASTRLAGGRGTDTQYF.

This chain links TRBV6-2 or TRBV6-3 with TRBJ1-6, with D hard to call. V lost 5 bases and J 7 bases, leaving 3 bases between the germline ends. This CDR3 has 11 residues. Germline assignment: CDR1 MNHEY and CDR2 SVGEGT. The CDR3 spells CASSQNSPLHF. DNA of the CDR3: TGTGCCAGCAGTCAAAATTCACCCCTCCACTTT.

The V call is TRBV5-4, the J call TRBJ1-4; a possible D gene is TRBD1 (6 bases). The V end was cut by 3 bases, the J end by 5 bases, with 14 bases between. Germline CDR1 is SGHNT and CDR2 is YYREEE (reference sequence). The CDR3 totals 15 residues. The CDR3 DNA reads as TGTGCCAGCAGCTCGTCGAACAGGGTAAATGAAAAACTGTTTTTT. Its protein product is CASSSSNRVNEKLFF.

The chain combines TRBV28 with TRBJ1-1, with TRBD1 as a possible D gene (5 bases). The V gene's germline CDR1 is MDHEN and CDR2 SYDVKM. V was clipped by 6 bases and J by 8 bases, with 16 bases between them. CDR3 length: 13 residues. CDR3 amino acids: CASSVTAAHEAFF. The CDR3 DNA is TGTGCCAGCAGCGTGACAGCTGCTCACGAAGCTTTCTTT.

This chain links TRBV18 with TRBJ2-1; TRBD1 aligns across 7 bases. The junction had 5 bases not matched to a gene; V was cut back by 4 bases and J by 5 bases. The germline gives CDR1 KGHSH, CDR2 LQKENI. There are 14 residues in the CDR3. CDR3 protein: CASSQTGQDNEQFF. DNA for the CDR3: TGTGCCAGCTCACAGACAGGGCAAGACAATGAGCAGTTCTTC.

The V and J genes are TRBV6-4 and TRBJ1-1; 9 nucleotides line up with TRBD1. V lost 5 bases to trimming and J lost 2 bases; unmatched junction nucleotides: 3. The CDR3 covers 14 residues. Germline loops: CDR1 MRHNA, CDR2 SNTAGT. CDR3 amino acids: CASSPDRGNTEAFF. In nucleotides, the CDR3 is TGTGCCAGCAGTCCGGACAGGGGAAACACTGAAGCTTTCTTT.

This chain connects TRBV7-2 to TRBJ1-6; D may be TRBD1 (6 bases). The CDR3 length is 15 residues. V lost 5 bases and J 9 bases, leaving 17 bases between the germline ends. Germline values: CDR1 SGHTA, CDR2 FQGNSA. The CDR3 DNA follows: TGTGCCAGCAGCGGGATGGACAGACCTCTTTCACCCCTCCACTTT. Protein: CASSGMDRPLSPLHF.

The CDR3 DNA is TGTGCCAGCAGTTACTCGCAGGGGGCGCACAATGAGCAGTTCTTC. Translated: CASSYSQGAHNEQFF. V usage is TRBV6-5 and J usage is TRBJ2-1; 8 positions agree with TRBD1. The CDR3 has 15 residues. The junction had 3 bases not matched to a gene; V was cut back by 0 bases and J by 5 bases. From germline, CDR1 is MNHEY and CDR2 SVGAGI.

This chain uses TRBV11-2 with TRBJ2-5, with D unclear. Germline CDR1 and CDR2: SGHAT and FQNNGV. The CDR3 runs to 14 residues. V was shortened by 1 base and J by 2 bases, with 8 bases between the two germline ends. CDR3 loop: CASSLGGRQETQYF. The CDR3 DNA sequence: TGTGCCAGCAGCTTAGGTGGCAGACAAGAGACCCAGTACTTC.

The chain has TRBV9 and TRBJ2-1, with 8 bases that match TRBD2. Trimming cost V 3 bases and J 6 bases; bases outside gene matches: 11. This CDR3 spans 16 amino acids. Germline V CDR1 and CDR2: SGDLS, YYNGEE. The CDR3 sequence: CASSAPSGGRANEQFF. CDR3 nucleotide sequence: TGTGCCAGCAGCGCCCCGAGCGGGGGCAGGGCCAATGAGCAGTTCTTC.

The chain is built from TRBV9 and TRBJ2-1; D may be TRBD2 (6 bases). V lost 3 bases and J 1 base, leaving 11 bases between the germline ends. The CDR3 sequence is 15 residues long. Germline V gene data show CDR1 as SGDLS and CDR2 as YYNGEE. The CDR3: CASSAREKSYNEQFF. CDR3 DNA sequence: TGTGCCAGCAGCGCACGGGAGAAATCCTACAATGAGCAGTTCTTC.

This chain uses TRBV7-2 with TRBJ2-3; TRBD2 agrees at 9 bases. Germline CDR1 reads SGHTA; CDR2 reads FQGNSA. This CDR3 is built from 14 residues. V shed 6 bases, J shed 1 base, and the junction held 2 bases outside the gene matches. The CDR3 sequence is CASRASGGTDTQYF. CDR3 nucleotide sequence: TGTGCCAGCAGGGCTAGCGGGGGCACAGATACGCAGTATTTT.

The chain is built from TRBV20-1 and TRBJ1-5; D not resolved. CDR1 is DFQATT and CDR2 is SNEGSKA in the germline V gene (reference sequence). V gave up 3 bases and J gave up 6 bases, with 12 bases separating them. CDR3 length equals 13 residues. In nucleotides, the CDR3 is TGCAGTGCTAGTAGAGCGAGAGGTCAGCCCCAGCATTTT. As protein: CSASRARGQPQHF.

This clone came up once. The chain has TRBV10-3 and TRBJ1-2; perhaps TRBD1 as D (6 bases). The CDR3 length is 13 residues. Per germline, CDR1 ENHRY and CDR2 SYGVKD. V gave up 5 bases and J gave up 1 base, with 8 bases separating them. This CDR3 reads CAISQDSNYGYTF. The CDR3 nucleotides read TGTGCCATCAGTCAGGACAGTAACTATGGCTACACCTTC.

The CDR3 DNA follows: TGCGCCAGCAGCTTGGCTGTCAGGTTGAACACTGAAGCTTTCTTT. It encodes CASSLAVRLNTEAFF. V is TRBV5-1 and J is TRBJ1-1; D not resolved. V lost 0 bases to trimming and J lost 0 bases, with 9 bases between them. This CDR3 contains 15 residues. CDR1 and CDR2 from the germline V gene are SGHRS and YFSETQ.

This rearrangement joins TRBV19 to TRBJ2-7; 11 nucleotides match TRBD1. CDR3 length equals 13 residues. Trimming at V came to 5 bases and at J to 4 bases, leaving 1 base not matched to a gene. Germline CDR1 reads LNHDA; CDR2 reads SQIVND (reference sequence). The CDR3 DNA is TGTGCCAGTAGTGGGACAGGGGGGTACGAGCAGTACTTC. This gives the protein CASSGTGGYEQYF.

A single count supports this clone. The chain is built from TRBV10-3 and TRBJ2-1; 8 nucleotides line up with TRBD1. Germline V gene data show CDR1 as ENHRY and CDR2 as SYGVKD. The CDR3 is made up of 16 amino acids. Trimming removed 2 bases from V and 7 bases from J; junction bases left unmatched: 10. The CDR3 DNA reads TGTGCCATCAGTGAGACCGGGACAGGCACATTGAATGAGCAGTTCTTC. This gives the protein CAISETGTGTLNEQFF.